These 21 T cell receptor beta chains originate from one sample sequenced in a study of control samples from healthy donors and cancer patients. Clones were sequenced by immunoSEQ multiplex PCR, and TCRdb holds only the in-frame ones, with some missing. The data show about 130,000 clones, with just under 95% seen just once and 5.5% to 7% held by the top ten. The specimen was blood. These receptors all stem from a man younger than 35 in good health.

V is TRBV25-1 and J is TRBJ1-4; D gene ambiguous. V lost 4 bases to trimming and J lost 3 bases, with 21 bases between them. CDR1 and CDR2 (germline): MGHDK, SYGVNS. This CDR3 contains 18 residues. The CDR3 DNA follows: TGTGCCAGCAGTGGTATCCTTTATCGTCGGGCCTCTAATGAAAAACTGTTTTTT. As protein: CASSGILYRRASNEKLFF.

This chain uses TRBV7-2 with TRBJ2-1, with D uncertain. Germline loops: CDR1 SGHTA, CDR2 FQGNSA. CDR3 length: 14 residues. V lost 5 bases and J 7 bases, leaving 15 bases between the germline ends. CDR3 residues: CASSPPPWGNEQFF. The DNA of the CDR3 is TGTGCCAGCAGCCCGCCGCCGTGGGGTAATGAGCAGTTCTTC.

The V gene is TRBV7-3, the J gene TRBJ2-1; maybe TRBD2 (7 bases). V lost 5 bases and J 4 bases, leaving 18 bases between the germline ends. Germline CDR1 is SGHTA and CDR2 is FQGTGA. CDR3 size: 16 residues. DNA of the CDR3: TGTGCCAGCAGCCGCGGGGGCAGGGGCTATTACAATGAGCAGTTCTTC. Translated: CASSRGGRGYYNEQFF.

The J gene is TRBJ2-7, the V gene TRBV24-1, with a weak D call TRBD2 (5 bases). The ends were cut back, 8 bases at V and 2 bases at J, with 30 bases in the middle. CDR3 size: 19 residues. Per the germline V gene, CDR1 is KGHDR and CDR2 is SFDVKD. CDR3 DNA sequence: TGTGCCACCATTTTTAATCCCACGCTTCTCTTCCGGGGAACCTACGAGCAGTACTTC. It specifies CATIFNPTLLFRGTYEQYF.

V and J are TRBV4-1 and TRBJ2-3, with D possibly called TRBD1 or TRBD2 (5 bases each). Trimming took off 6 bases at V and 2 bases at J, with 12 bases between the two ends. The CDR3 covers 14 residues. Germline V CDR1 and CDR2: MGHRA, YSYEKL. This chain's CDR3 is CASRSGLSTDTQYF. CDR3 nucleotides: TGCGCCAGCAGATCGGGGCTCTCCACAGATACGCAGTATTTT.

In its sample, this clone was seen once. This chain connects TRBV6-1 to TRBJ2-7, with 7 nucleotides matching TRBD1. The length of the CDR3 is 14 residues. The V gene's germline CDR1 is MNHNS and CDR2 SASEGT. V lost 1 base, J lost 2 bases, and 2 bases stayed unmatched. CDR3 in amino acids: CASSEVGGPYEQYF. In DNA, the CDR3 is TGTGCCAGCAGTGAAGTAGGGGGCCCCTACGAGCAGTACTTC.

The chain carries TRBV5-4 and TRBJ1-1, with 12 bases identical to TRBD1. With V trimmed by 3 bases and J by 6 bases, 12 bases remained unmatched. From germline, CDR1 is SGHNT and CDR2 YYREEE (reference sequence). The CDR3 covers 17 residues. CDR3 sequence (DNA): TGTGCCAGCAGCTCTGCCTCCCGGGACAGGGGGCTAGCTGAAGCTTTCTTT. Residues: CASSSASRDRGLAEAFF.

The CDR3 nucleotides read TGTGCCAGCAGTTACTCCCAGGGACAGGGTCAAGAGACCCAGTACTTC. Encoded protein: CASSYSQGQGQETQYF. The rearrangement links TRBV6-5 to TRBJ2-5, with 9 positions matching TRBD1. The V segment lost 0 bases and the J segment 2 bases; nucleotides outside the gene matches: 4. The CDR3 covers 16 residues. Germline-derived CDR1 and CDR2 are MNHEY and SVGAGI.

The chain recombines TRBV5-5 with TRBJ2-5, with a possible D match to TRBD1 (5 bases). V lost 0 bases, J lost 7 bases, and 16 bases lay in between. CDR1 and CDR2 from the germline V gene are SGHKS and YYEKEE (reference sequence). The CDR3 runs 15 residues. CDR3 DNA: TGTGCCAGCAGCTTGGTGCAGGGCCGGAGTGGGACCCAGTACTTC. As protein: CASSLVQGRSGTQYF.

This clone came up once. The CDR3 nucleotides read TGTGCCATCAGACTCCCTCGGCGGGGTTTGACTGAAGCTTTCTTT. Protein: CAIRLPRRGLTEAFF. V gene TRBV10-3 combines with J gene TRBJ1-1; D gene ambiguous. With 6 bases removed from V and 5 bases from J, the gap between germline ends came to 19 bases. The length of the CDR3 is 15 residues. Looked up from germline, CDR1 is ENHRY and CDR2 is SYGVKD.

CDR3 DNA: TGTGCCAGTAGTATTACGGGGTTGGGTAATGAGCAGTTCTTC. It yields the protein CASSITGLGNEQFF. The genes are TRBV19 and TRBJ2-1, with D tentatively TRBD2 (5 bases). V lost 3 bases and J 7 bases, leaving 13 bases between the germline ends. This CDR3 region has 14 residues. Looked up from germline, CDR1 is LNHDA and CDR2 is SQIVND (reference sequence). The whole variable domain, remainder taken from reference TRBV19 and TRBJ2-1, is DGGITQSPKYLFRKEGQNVTLSCEQNLNHDAMYWYRQDPGQGLRLIYYSQIVNDFQKGDIAEGYSVSREKKESFPLTVTSAQKNPTAFYLCASSITGLGNEQFFGPGTRLTVL.

This chain joins TRBV6-1 and TRBJ2-7; 8 nucleotides line up with TRBD2. V shed 2 bases and J 6 bases; nucleotides not matched to a gene: 9. Looked up from germline, CDR1 is MNHNS and CDR2 is SASEGT. The CDR3 has 15 amino acids. The CDR3 is CASSELRGGTGEQYF. The CDR3 nucleotides read TGTGCCAGCAGTGAACTCCGCGGGGGGACGGGCGAGCAGTACTTC.

The chain employs TRBV7-9 and TRBJ2-7; D might be TRBD2 (5 bases). V gave up 4 bases and J gave up 2 bases, with 15 bases separating them. CDR3 length: 15 amino acids. CDR1 and CDR2 (germline): SEHNR, FQNEAQ (reference sequence). CDR3 nucleotide sequence: TGTGCCAGCAGCTCCGGGCGGGTAGATCCCTACGAGCAGTACTTC. Translation gives CASSSGRVDPYEQYF.

This chain joins TRBV7-9 and TRBJ1-3, with D perhaps matching TRBD1 (5 bases). Germline V gene data show CDR1 as SEHNR and CDR2 as FQNEAQ (reference sequence). The CDR3 is 15 amino acids. Trimming cost V 11 bases and J 1 base, with 18 bases left between them. The CDR3 DNA reads as TGTGCCCACCCGGGGGACCTATCGTCTGGAAACACCATATATTTT. It yields the protein CAHPGDLSSGNTIYF.

The V and J genes are TRBV11-3 and TRBJ1-1; no clear D. This CDR3 contains 12 residues. The V gene lost 7 bases and the J gene lost 7 bases, with 13 bases spanning the gap. Looked up from germline, CDR1 is SGHNT and CDR2 is YENEEA. In nucleotides, the CDR3 is TGTGCCAGCAATAGCCTATCCTTTGAAGCTTTCTTT. Translation: CASNSLSFEAFF.

This chain connects TRBV19 to TRBJ1-2; D not certain. The V gene's germline CDR1 is LNHDA and CDR2 SQIVND (reference sequence). V was trimmed by 3 bases and J by 5 bases, leaving 25 bases between them. The length of the CDR3 is 18 residues. The CDR3, as DNA: TGTGCCAGTAGTATTCCGGCGTTTGACCCCCTCGTCCGTTATGGCTACACCTTC. Protein product: CASSIPAFDPLVRYGYTF. Combining the CDR3 with reference TRBV19 and TRBJ1-2 gives the whole variable domain DGGITQSPKYLFRKEGQNVTLSCEQNLNHDAMYWYRQDPGQGLRLIYYSQIVNDFQKGDIAEGYSVSREKKESFPLTVTSAQKNPTAFYLCASSIPAFDPLVRYGYTFGSGTRLTVV.

The chain couples TRBV5-1 to TRBJ2-7; TRBD1 matches 8 bases. This CDR3 region has 14 residues. The J segment lost 5 bases and the V segment lost 4 bases, leaving 8 bases of the junction unmatched. CDR1 is SGHRS, CDR2 YFSETQ, per germline. CDR3 region: CASSTRDRSDEQYF. The CDR3 DNA sequence: TGCGCCAGCAGCACCCGGGACAGGTCGGACGAGCAGTACTTC. The variable domain in full, with the rest retrieved from reference TRBV5-1 and TRBJ2-7, is KAGVTQTPRYLIKTRGQQVTLSCSPISGHRSVSWYQQTPGQGLQFLFEYFSETQRNKGNFPGRFSGRQFSNSRSEMNVSTLELGDSALYLCASSTRDRSDEQYFGPGTRLTVT.

J is TRBJ2-5 and V is TRBV5-1; 7 nucleotides agree with TRBD2. V lost 3 bases to trimming and J lost 4 bases; unmatched junction nucleotides: 9. Germline-derived CDR1 and CDR2 are SGHRS and YFSETQ. The length of the CDR3 is 15 residues. The CDR3 sequence is CASSWTSRGLETQYF. The CDR3 DNA is TGCGCCAGCAGCTGGACCTCGCGGGGGTTAGAGACCCAGTACTTC.

The V and J genes are TRBV24-1 and TRBJ2-3, with D perhaps TRBD2 (5 bases). Per germline, CDR1 KGHDR and CDR2 SFDVKD. V shed 4 bases and J shed 10 bases, with 11 bases lying between them. The CDR3 has 12 residues. CDR3 amino acids: CATSETSGAQYF. Here the CDR3 DNA reads TGTGCCACCAGTGAAACTAGTGGCGCGCAGTATTTT.

CDR3 sequence reads: CASRKGQGKRSGYTF. In DNA form, the CDR3 reads TGTGCCAGCAGGAAGGGACAGGGGAAGAGAAGCGGCTACACCTTC. The V and J genes are TRBV6-4 and TRBJ1-2; 10 bases align to TRBD1. Germline trimming cut 6 bases from V and 8 bases from J; bases unmatched to any gene: 12. Germline values: CDR1 MRHNA, CDR2 SNTAGT. This CDR3 is built from 15 residues.

For the CDR3, the DNA is TGTGCCAGCAGGCAAAAGGAGGGACAGGGACTTGGCTACACCTTC. It codes for CASRQKEGQGLGYTF. This chain uses TRBV2 with TRBJ1-2, with 9 bases fitting TRBD1. CDR1 and CDR2 from the germline V gene are SNHLY and FYNNEI. After removal of 6 bases from V and 7 bases from J, the junction contained 12 bases not matched to a gene. This CDR3 contains 15 residues.